This T cell receptor (beta chain) was recovered during a study of T cells in Graves' hyperthyroidism and ophthalmopathy. Worth noting for this clonotype: The antigen remains unidentified.

The CDR3 regions of TCR beta were amplified from RNA transcripts. HTBI primers drove first-round RT-PCR of the TCR CDR3. TCRdb re-derived calls from the multiplex PCR reads in MiXCR, one entry per CDR3 protein. The sample lists under 550,000 distinct CDR3 sequences; around 20% were seen once. Per germline, CDR1 MNHNS and CDR2 SASEGT. V lost 3 bases, J lost 2 bases, and 10 bases lay in between. This CDR3 is 14 amino acids long. Diagnostic decisions used clinical symptoms, serum thyroxine and TRAb, thyroid ultrasound and orbital computed tomography. Whole-study findings and limits: Ophthalmopathy stood apart from stable hyperthyroidism in a 13 V-J model. Blood also contained most expanded thyroid clonotypes above 0.001.

The receptor comes from a man aged 35-49 years with Graves' ophthalmopathy. The genes are TRBV6-1 and TRBJ1-2; D gene uncertain. Sequencing was performed on blood. This chain's CDR3 is CASSDQPENYGYTF. CDR3 DNA: TGTGCCAGCAGTGACCAACCCGAAAACTATGGCTACACCTTC.